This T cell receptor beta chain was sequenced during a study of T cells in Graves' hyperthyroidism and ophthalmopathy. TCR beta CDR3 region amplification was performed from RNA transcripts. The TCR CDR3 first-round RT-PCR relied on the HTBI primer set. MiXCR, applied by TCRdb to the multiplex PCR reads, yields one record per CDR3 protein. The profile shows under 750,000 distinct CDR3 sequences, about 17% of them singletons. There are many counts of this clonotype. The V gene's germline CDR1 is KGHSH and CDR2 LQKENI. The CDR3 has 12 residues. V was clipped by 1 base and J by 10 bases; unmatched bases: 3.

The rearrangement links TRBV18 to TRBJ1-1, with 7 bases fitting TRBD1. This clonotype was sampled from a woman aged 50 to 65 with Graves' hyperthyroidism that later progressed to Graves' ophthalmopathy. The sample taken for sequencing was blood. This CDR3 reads CASSPRDRGAFF. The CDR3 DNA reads TGTGCCAGCTCACCACGGGACAGAGGAGCTTTCTTT.